The 8 T cell receptor beta chains below all came from one sample that was sequenced in a study of regulatory T cells in long-lasting Graves disease (dated by TCRdb to the early 2020s). Libraries were prepared through multiplex PCR. Sequencing was carried out with an Illumina HiSeq 4000. To build TCR beta libraries, CDR3 regions were amplified by Arm-PCR using iRepertoire HTBI primers. TCRdb trimmed public reads at Q25 via fastp, called clones via MiXCR and kept in-frame beta chains. Each CDR3 protein appears once, grouped with its most common genes and DNA. This sample holds about 440,000 distinct CDR3 sequences; more than 13% were observed only once. 15% to 20% of the sample belongs to the ten largest clones. The time point label corresponds to: newly diagnosed GD, antithyroid drugs for less than 3 months. For both TCR sequencing and RNA sequencing, RNA was extracted from PBMCs using TRIzol. The data also belong to a second study, concerning T cells in Graves' hyperthyroidism and ophthalmopathy.

The specimen comprised peripheral blood mononuclear cells (PBMCs), sampled at new diagnosis, from a patient treated with antithyroid drugs. All receptors come from a woman aged 30 to 39 with Graves disease. Donor details come from another sample of the same person, matched by shared clones.

This clonotype was seen repeatedly, ten times or more. The V and J genes are TRBV12-3 or TRBV12-4 and TRBJ2-5; D is unresolved. Between the trimmed V and J ends, which lost 4 bases and 1 base, there was a span of 10 bases. This CDR3 region has 14 residues. The chain's CDR3 is CASSSRSFQETQYF. The CDR3 DNA follows: TGTGCCAGCAGTTCTAGGAGTTTCCAAGAGACCCAGTACTTC.

The genes are TRBV25-1 and TRBJ1-2, with unresolved D. This CDR3 has 14 residues. V lost 2 bases to trimming and J lost 4 bases, with 11 bases between them. Germline V gives CDR1 MGHDK, CDR2 SYGVNS. In nucleotides, the CDR3 is TGTGCCAGCAGTGAAATAGGGTTTACCTATGGCTACACCTTC. It codes for CASSEIGFTYGYTF.

This clonotype was counted many times. The genes are TRBV27 and TRBJ2-5; weak D call: TRBD1 (6 bases). CDR1 MNHEY and CDR2 SMNVEV come from the germline V gene (reference sequence). V lost 5 bases and J lost 1, with 11 bases in between. The length of the CDR3 is 14 residues. This CDR3 is CASSLWGPQETQYF. The DNA of the CDR3 is TGTGCCAGCAGTCTTTGGGGGCCCCAAGAGACCCAGTACTTC.

This clonotype was counted ten times or more. The chain combines TRBV6-1 with TRBJ1-2; D not resolved. This CDR3 has 14 amino acids. Trimming pared 0 bases from V and 8 bases from J, leaving 13 bases between. Germline CDR1 and CDR2: MNHNS and SASEGT. CDR3: CASSEALLTKGYTF. DNA of the CDR3: TGTGCCAGCAGTGAAGCGCTCCTTACAAAGGGCTACACCTTC.

The chain joins TRBV27 to TRBJ1-6; D gene ambiguous. The V gene's germline CDR1 is MNHEY and CDR2 SMNVEV (reference sequence). The CDR3 is 15 amino acids. V lost 0 bases, J lost 1 base, and 4 bases lay in between. This chain's CDR3 is CASSLSSSYNSPLHF. For the CDR3, the DNA is TGTGCCAGCAGTTTATCTAGTTCCTATAATTCACCCCTCCACTTT.

The rearrangement links TRBV5-5 to TRBJ2-7; the D gene is possibly TRBD1 (5 bases). V lost 2 bases to trimming and J lost 4 bases, with 16 bases between them. The CDR3 contains 15 residues. Per germline, CDR1 SGHKS and CDR2 YYEKEE (reference sequence). CDR3 region: CASSLLSQKGYEQYF. The DNA of the CDR3 is TGTGCCAGCAGCTTATTGAGCCAAAAGGGGTACGAGCAGTACTTC.

This clonotype was found a few times. The chain links TRBV15 to TRBJ1-3; 10 nucleotides agree with TRBD1. In germline, CDR1 is LNHNV, CDR2 YYDKDF (reference sequence). Germline trimming cut 1 base from V and 4 bases from J; bases unmatched to any gene: 19. CDR3 length equals 21 residues. The chain's CDR3 is CATSRVWGQGPETPGGNTIYF. The CDR3 coding sequence is TGTGCCACCAGCAGAGTGTGGGGACAGGGGCCCGAAACACCAGGAGGAAACACCATATATTTT.

V and J are TRBV6-2 or TRBV6-3 and TRBJ2-7; tentative D call: TRBD1 (5 bases). The CDR3 loop spans 14 amino acids. Germline V gene lookup returns CDR1 MNHEY and CDR2 SVGEGT. The ends were cut back, 2 bases at V and 3 bases at J, with 11 bases in the middle. The CDR3 sequence is CASSYDRQIYEQYF. In DNA, the CDR3 is TGTGCCAGCAGTTACGACCGACAGATCTACGAGCAGTACTTC.